Reported below is one T cell receptor beta chain. Its antigen is unidentified. The data are from a study of T-cell reconstitution after alpha-beta-depleted transplantation in children. Broader study findings: Roughly two months post-transplant, alpha-beta T cells reportedly originated from several hundred graft clones that had expanded. Recipient T cells and thymic progenitors that survived were the source of the high TCRbeta diversity seen at day 60 in some patients. Counts and diversity of T cells one year after transplant came mostly from newly produced T cells.

Per germline, CDR1 LGHDT and CDR2 YNNKEL (reference sequence). V shed 2 bases, J shed 3 bases, and the junction held 7 bases outside the gene matches. The CDR3 runs to 15 residues. Researchers prepared the TCRbeta library using unique molecular identifiers, the study reports. TCRdb processed the PCR reads anew with MiXCR; each CDR3 protein has one entry. The sample yields 200,000 to 250,000 distinct CDR3 sequences, more than 20% seen once. This receptor was obtained from a female patient aged 2-9 years who had a stem cell transplant for congenital amegakaryocytic thrombocytopenia, so the T cells may come from the graft donor. This chain connects TRBV3-1 to TRBJ2-7, with 7 bases lining up with TRBD1. Sequenced material: PBMCs, mostly from graft donor cells, taken 360 days after TCRalphabeta/CD19-depleted stem cell transplant. The CDR3: CASSQPRGLRYEQYF. The CDR3, as DNA: TGTGCCAGCAGCCAACCCAGGGGGTTACGCTACGAGCAGTACTTC.